Sequencing of this T cell receptor (beta chain) was carried out in a study of CD8 T cells in ankylosing spondylitis. Study-level results: A motif of seven or eight highly homologous TCR beta variants was seen as apparently characteristic of ankylosing spondylitis blood.

The V gene end was trimmed by 0 bases and the J gene end by 3 bases; junction bases not matched to a gene: 6. The CDR3 runs to 16 residues. This clonotype turned up a few times. Its matching antigen is unknown. TCRdb independently ran MiXCR on the 5' RACE reads; one entry per CDR3 protein. The data hold 390,000 or so distinct CDR3 sequences, with under 25% observed a single time. The rearrangement uses TRBV12-3 or TRBV12-4 and TRBJ2-3, with 7 bases identical to TRBD2. The sequencing input was blood, either unsorted or a sorted T cell fraction (not recorded which). The receptor's source is a male donor with ankylosing spondylitis. Here the CDR3 DNA reads TGTGCCAGCAGTTTAGCGAGGCCTAGCGGAACAGATACGCAGTATTTT. Translating it yields CASSLARPSGTDTQYF.